The 14 T cell receptor beta chains listed next were all sequenced from one sample in a study of breast tumors, draining lymph nodes, adjacent tissues. Breast cancer patients provided tissue from their axillary draining lymph nodes. MiXCR was run by TCRdb on the multiplex PCR reads, yielding one entry per CDR3 protein. The sample holds approximately 170,000 distinct CDR3 sequences; around a third are singletons and the top ten take roughly 4.5%. Sequencing was done on a sample of axillary lymph node tissue. The receptors shown here come from a female donor with breast cancer. Some clones in this sample may be carry-over from other donors' samples.

This clonotype came up many times. V is TRBV9 and J is TRBJ2-1; perhaps TRBD1 as D (6 bases). This CDR3 comprises 15 residues. CDR1 is SGDLS, CDR2 YYNGEE, per germline. Between the trimmed V and J ends, which lost 4 bases and 3 bases, there was a span of 14 bases. In nucleotides, the CDR3 is TGTGCCAGCAGCCTGGGGACACCAATCTACAATGAGCAGTTCTTC. This gives the protein CASSLGTPIYNEQFF.

Here the CDR3 reads CATSRYRENEKLFF. The CDR3 DNA follows: TGTGCCACCAGCCGATACAGGGAAAATGAAAAACTGTTTTTT. The chain combines TRBV15 with TRBJ1-4, with a weak D call TRBD1 (6 bases). Trimming stripped 5 bases from V and 5 bases from J, with 12 bases between. The CDR3 spans 14 residues. Germline CDR1 LNHNV, CDR2 YYDKDF (reference sequence).

This clonotype came up many times. Here the CDR3 DNA reads TGTGCCAGTAGGGACCGCCTGGGATACACCTTC. Translation: CASRDRLGYTF. The V and J genes are TRBV19 and TRBJ1-2; D is unresolved. CDR1 and CDR2 (germline): LNHDA, SQIVND (reference sequence). V lost 6 bases and J lost 11, with 13 bases in between. The CDR3 runs 11 residues.

This clonotype was detected ten times or more. This chain joins TRBV20-1 and TRBJ1-2; 8 positions agree with TRBD1. V was clipped by 2 bases and J by 8 bases; unmatched bases: 7. The germline V gene encodes CDR1 DFQATT and CDR2 SNEGSKA (reference sequence). This CDR3 has 13 amino acids. The CDR3 DNA sequence: TGCAGTGCTAGAAATGGACAGGGTGGCGGCTACACCTTC. It encodes CSARNGQGGGYTF.

For this clonotype: A much larger clone sits a single nucleotide away, making a read error possible. The chain links TRBV20-1 to TRBJ2-1; TRBD2 matches 16 bases. This CDR3 spans 19 amino acids. With 1 base clipped from V and 6 bases from J, the junction kept 12 bases outside the gene matches. CDR1 and CDR2 from the germline V gene are DFQATT and SNEGSKA (reference sequence). CDR3 protein: CSARGPGTSGRGAVNEQFF. In DNA form, the CDR3 reads TGCAGTGCTAGAGGTCCTGGGACTAGCGGGAGGGGGGCGGTCAATGAGCAGTTCTTC.

The chain employs TRBV6-5 and TRBJ2-1; 12 positions agree with TRBD2. This CDR3 comprises 16 residues. From germline, CDR1 is MNHEY and CDR2 SVGAGI. V gave up 8 bases and J gave up 4 bases; unmatched junction bases: 9. DNA for the CDR3: TGTGCCAGCGGGCCTAGCGGGAGGGCCTCGTACAATGAGCAGTTCTTC. Amino acids: CASGPSGRASYNEQFF.

This clonotype was seen at least ten times. The V call is TRBV12-3 or TRBV12-4, the J call TRBJ1-4; no clear D. V shed 1 base and J shed 5 bases, with 5 bases lying between them. This CDR3 comprises 13 residues. The CDR3 region is CASSLVANEKLFF. DNA of the CDR3: TGTGCCAGCAGTTTAGTCGCGAATGAAAAACTGTTTTTT.

J is TRBJ2-1 and V is TRBV27; 7 bases are shared with TRBD2. Germline values: CDR1 MNHEY, CDR2 SMNVEV (reference sequence). This CDR3 comprises 15 residues. The junction had 9 bases not matched to a gene; V was cut back by 3 bases and J by 7 bases. In nucleotides, the CDR3 is TGTGCCAGCAGTTTTCGGGGAGGGAGGAGAAATGAGCAGTTCTTC. Amino acid sequence: CASSFRGGRRNEQFF.

This chain uses TRBV25-1 with TRBJ2-7, with 8 nucleotides matching TRBD2. The germline gives CDR1 MGHDK, CDR2 SYGVNS. This CDR3 has 16 amino acids. J was trimmed by 2 bases and V by 1 base; bases with no gene match: 7. CDR3 protein: CASSEWSSGRTYEQYF. As DNA, the CDR3 is TGTGCCAGCAGTGAATGGTCTAGCGGGCGAACCTACGAGCAGTACTTC.

In its sample, this clonotype was seen many times. This rearrangement joins TRBV19 to TRBJ2-7; possibly TRBD2 for D (6 bases). The CDR3 sequence is 13 residues long. V gave up 7 bases and J gave up 1 base, with 11 bases separating them. Germline CDR1 and CDR2: LNHDA and SQIVND (reference sequence). The CDR3 region is CASNRGRSYEQYF. The CDR3 nucleotides are TGTGCCAGTAATCGTGGGAGGTCCTACGAGCAGTACTTC.

This clonotype was counted at least ten times. The V gene is TRBV5-1, the J gene TRBJ2-3; a possible D gene is TRBD2 (6 bases). V lost 5 bases to trimming and J lost 0 bases, with 16 bases between them. The CDR3 is made up of 16 amino acids. Germline assignment: CDR1 SGHRS and CDR2 YFSETQ. CDR3 loop: CASRGGGLHSTDTQYF. CDR3 DNA: TGCGCCAGCAGAGGTGGAGGACTACATAGCACAGATACGCAGTATTTT.

The chain links TRBV6-1 to TRBJ1-5, with D possibly matching TRBD1 (5 bases). The CDR3 length is 16 residues. Germline V lookup: CDR1 MNHNS, CDR2 SASEGT. Trimming took 8 bases from V and 4 from J, leaving 21 bases between them. CDR3 in DNA: TGTGCCAGCCCAAACACCCGACAGTCTTGGAATCAGCCCCAGCATTTT. This encodes CASPNTRQSWNQPQHF.

The genes are TRBV29-1 and TRBJ1-1; the match to TRBD1 covers 9 bases. The trim removed 6 bases at V and 1 base at J, leaving 3 bases unmatched. This CDR3 spans 13 amino acids. From germline, CDR1 is SQVTM and CDR2 ANQGSEA. The chain's CDR3 is CSVIQGANTEAFF. CDR3 in DNA: TGCAGCGTGATACAGGGGGCGAACACTGAAGCTTTCTTT.

The chain employs TRBV6-6 and TRBJ2-1; the match to TRBD2 covers 7 bases. The CDR3 totals 16 residues. Losses at the gene ends were 5 bases for V and 4 bases for J; bases not matched to a gene: 11. The V gene's germline CDR1 is MNHNY and CDR2 SVGAGI (reference sequence). The CDR3 reads CASSPLAAAGYNEQFF. DNA of the CDR3: TGTGCCAGCAGTCCCCTAGCGGCGGCAGGGTACAATGAGCAGTTCTTC.